This T cell receptor beta chain comes out of a study of cytomegalovirus exposure and HLA in healthy donors. There are 14 residues in the CDR3. V gave up 6 bases and J gave up 7 bases, with 16 bases separating them. Germline V gene sequence: CDR1 SGHTA, CDR2 FQGNSA. Both 60 Vbeta primers and 13 Jbeta primers went into the PCR. Sequencing used immunoSEQ multiplex PCR; TCRdb keeps in-frame clones, though not all of them. In the table there are approximately 150,000 clones, 75% of which are singletons. Sequencing was done on a sample of PBMCs. V usage is TRBV7-2 and J usage is TRBJ1-5; D is possibly TRBD1 (6 bases). The TCR comes from a young man in good health and CMV-seropositive. The CDR3 is CASSSARGLQPQHF. The CDR3 bases are TGTGCCAGCAGTTCGGCCAGGGGTCTGCAGCCCCAGCATTTT.